This TCR beta chain was captured by sequencing in a study of chemoradiotherapy in HPV16-positive cancers. The overall study: Functional T-cell assays on a couple of HPV16-positive patients' cells defined candidate HPV-specific clones and common TCR motifs.

There are 15 residues in the CDR3. Germline V gives CDR1 SGHRS, CDR2 YFSETQ. V lost 0 bases and J lost 3; bases outside the gene matches: 3. Here immunoSEQ multiplex PCR was the method, and the copy in TCRdb shows in-frame clones only, minus some. The table shows about 53,000 clones, with more than 90% occurring only once. Whole-study results and caveats: HPV-responsive T-cell expansion during chemoradiotherapy was linked to improved recurrence-free survival in HPV16-positive patients. Candidate HPV-specific clones and E7-related TCR motifs grew in tumor during treatment.

Points on this clone: Its target is not known. This sample also contains other DNA sequences that code for the same CDR3.

Repeated repertoire sampling spanned the course of chemoradiotherapy. The material sequenced was blood, taken from a patient who underwent chemoradiotherapy. The V call is TRBV5-1, the J call TRBJ2-3, with 8 bases lining up with TRBD2. The TCR sequence derives from a human donor with HPV-associated anogenital cancer. Written as DNA, the CDR3 is TGCGCCAGCAGCTTGGAGGGCGGGAGGACAGATACGCAGTATTTT. Amino acids: CASSLEGGRTDTQYF.